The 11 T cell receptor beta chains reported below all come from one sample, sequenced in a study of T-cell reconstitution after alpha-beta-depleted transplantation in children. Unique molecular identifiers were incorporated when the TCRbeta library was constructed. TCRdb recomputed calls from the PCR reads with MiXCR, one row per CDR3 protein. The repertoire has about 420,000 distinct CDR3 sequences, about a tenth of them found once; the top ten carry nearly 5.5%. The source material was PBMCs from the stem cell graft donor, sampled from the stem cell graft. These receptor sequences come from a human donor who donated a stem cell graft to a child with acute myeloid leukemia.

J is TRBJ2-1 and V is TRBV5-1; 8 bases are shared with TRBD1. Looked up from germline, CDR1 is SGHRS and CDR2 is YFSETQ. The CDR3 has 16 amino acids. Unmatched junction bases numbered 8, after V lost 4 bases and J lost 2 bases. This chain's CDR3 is CASSLGDRPAYNEQFF. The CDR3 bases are TGCGCCAGCAGCCTTGGGGACAGGCCAGCCTACAATGAGCAGTTCTTC.

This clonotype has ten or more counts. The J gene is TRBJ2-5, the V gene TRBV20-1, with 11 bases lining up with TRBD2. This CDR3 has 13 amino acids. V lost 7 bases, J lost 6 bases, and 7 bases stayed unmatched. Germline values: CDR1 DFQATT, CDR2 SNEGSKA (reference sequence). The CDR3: CSVTSGVVKTQYF. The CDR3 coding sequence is TGCAGTGTGACTAGCGGGGTCGTGAAGACCCAGTACTTC.

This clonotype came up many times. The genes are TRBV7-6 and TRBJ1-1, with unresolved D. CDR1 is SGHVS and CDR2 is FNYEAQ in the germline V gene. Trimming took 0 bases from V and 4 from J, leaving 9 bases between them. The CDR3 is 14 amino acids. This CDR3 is CASSLATVFTEAFF. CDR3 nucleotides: TGTGCCAGCAGCTTAGCCACAGTGTTCACTGAAGCTTTCTTT.

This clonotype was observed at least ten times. CDR3 sequence: CSARYISYEQYF. The CDR3 DNA follows: TGCAGTGCTAGGTACATTTCCTACGAGCAGTACTTC. The V and J genes are TRBV20-1 and TRBJ2-7, with D unclear. Germline-derived CDR1 and CDR2 are DFQATT and SNEGSKA (reference sequence). The V end lost 3 bases, the J end lost 1 base, and 7 bases lay between the germline ends. The CDR3 length is 12 residues.

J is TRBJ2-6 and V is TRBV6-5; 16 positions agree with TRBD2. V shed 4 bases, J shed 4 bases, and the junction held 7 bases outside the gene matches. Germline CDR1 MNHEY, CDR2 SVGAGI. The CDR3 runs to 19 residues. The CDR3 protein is CASSWGTSGGASGANVLTF. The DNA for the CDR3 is TGTGCCAGCAGTTGGGGGACTAGCGGGGGGGCCTCGGGGGCCAACGTCCTGACTTTC.

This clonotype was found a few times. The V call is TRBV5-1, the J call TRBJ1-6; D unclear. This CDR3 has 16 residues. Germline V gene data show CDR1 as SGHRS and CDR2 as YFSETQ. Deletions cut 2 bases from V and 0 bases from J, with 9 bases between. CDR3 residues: CASSLIQSSYNSPLHF. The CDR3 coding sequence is TGCGCCAGCAGCTTAATTCAGAGCTCCTATAATTCACCCCTCCACTTT.

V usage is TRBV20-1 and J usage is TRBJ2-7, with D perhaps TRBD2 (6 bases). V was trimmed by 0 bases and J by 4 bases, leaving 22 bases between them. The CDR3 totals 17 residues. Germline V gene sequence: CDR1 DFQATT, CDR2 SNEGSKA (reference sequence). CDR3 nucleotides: TGCAGTGCTAGAGATCTCCTGGAGTTAGCGGACCCTTACGAGCAGTACTTC. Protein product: CSARDLLELADPYEQYF.

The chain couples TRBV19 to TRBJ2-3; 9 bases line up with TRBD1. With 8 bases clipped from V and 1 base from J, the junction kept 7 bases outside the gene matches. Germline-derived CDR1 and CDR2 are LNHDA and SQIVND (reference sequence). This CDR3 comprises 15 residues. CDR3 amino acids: CASVQGAWGTDTQYF. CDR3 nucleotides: TGTGCCAGTGTACAGGGGGCTTGGGGCACAGATACGCAGTATTTT.

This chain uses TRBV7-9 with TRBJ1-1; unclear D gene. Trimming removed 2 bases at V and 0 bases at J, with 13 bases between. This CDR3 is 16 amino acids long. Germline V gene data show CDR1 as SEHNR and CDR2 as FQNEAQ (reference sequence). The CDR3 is CASSLRGSLVNTEAFF. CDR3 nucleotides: TGTGCCAGCAGCTTAAGAGGTTCGTTGGTGAACACTGAAGCTTTCTTT. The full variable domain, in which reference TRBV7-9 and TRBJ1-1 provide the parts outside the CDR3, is DTGVSQNPRHKITKRGQNVTFRCDPISEHNRLYWYRQTLGQGPEFLTYFQNEAQLEKSRLLSDRFSAERPKGSFSTLEIQRTEQGDSAMYLCASSLRGSLVNTEAFFGQGTRLTVV.

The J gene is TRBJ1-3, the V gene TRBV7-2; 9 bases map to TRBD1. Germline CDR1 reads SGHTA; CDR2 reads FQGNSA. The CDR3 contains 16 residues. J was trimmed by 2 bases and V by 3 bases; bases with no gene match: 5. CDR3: CASSFTTGGTGNTIYF. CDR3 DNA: TGTGCCAGCAGCTTTACCACAGGGGGCACTGGAAACACCATATATTTT.

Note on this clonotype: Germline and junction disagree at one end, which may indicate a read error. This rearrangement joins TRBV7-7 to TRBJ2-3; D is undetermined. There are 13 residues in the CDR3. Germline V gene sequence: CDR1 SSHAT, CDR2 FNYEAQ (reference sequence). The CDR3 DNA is TGTGCTAGCAGCTTAAATTTGCCCGATACGCAGTATTTT. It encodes CASSLNLPDTQYF.